Following are 8 T cell receptor beta chains from one sample sequenced in a study of blood T cell repertoires in COVID-19. Assay: immunoSEQ multiplex PCR; the TCRdb copy retains only in-frame clones and omits some. The top ten hold less than 25% of the sample, which has about 43,000 clones, around 80% seen once. Sequencing was done on a sample of peripheral blood. These receptors were obtained from a woman aged 60-75 years with acute or convalescent COVID-19.

The V call is TRBV27, the J call TRBJ2-1; 9 bases are a match to TRBD2. CDR1 is MNHEY, CDR2 SMNVEV, per germline (reference sequence). J lost 6 bases, V lost 4 bases, and 10 bases had no gene match. The CDR3 sequence is 16 residues long. The CDR3 DNA reads TGTGCCAGCAGTTGGTCTAGCGGGGCACTAGCCAATGAGCAGTTCTTC. Its protein is CASSWSSGALANEQFF.

The V and J genes are TRBV2 and TRBJ1-1; D remains ambiguous. The CDR3 sequence is 15 residues long. V lost 2 bases to trimming and J lost 1 base, with 11 bases between them. The germline V gene has CDR1 SNHLY and CDR2 FYNNEI. CDR3 sequence reads: CASSELRGANTEAFF. The CDR3 coding sequence is TGTGCCAGCAGTGAACTCCGGGGAGCGAACACTGAAGCTTTCTTT.

This chain joins TRBV7-8 and TRBJ2-1; 9 nucleotides agree with TRBD2. Germline V gives CDR1 SGHVS, CDR2 FQNEAQ. Trimming took 8 bases from V and 0 from J; bases not matched to a gene: 8. The CDR3 spans 16 residues. The CDR3, as DNA: TGTGCCAGCGCGACTAGCGGATCGAGCTCCTACAATGAGCAGTTCTTC. Protein: CASATSGSSSYNEQFF.

The chain's CDR3 is CASSQRGASNEKLFF. The CDR3 DNA sequence: TGTGCCAGCAGCCAGCGGGGGGCGTCTAATGAAAAACTGTTTTTT. The V gene is TRBV4-2, the J gene TRBJ1-4, with TRBD1 as a possible D gene (6 bases). From germline, CDR1 is LGHNA and CDR2 YNFKEQ. CDR3 length: 15 residues. V was pared by 3 bases and J by 3 bases, with 11 bases between.

The gene calls are TRBV11-2 and TRBJ1-4, with unresolved D. The V end was cut by 1 base, the J end by 7 bases, with 7 bases between. Germline V gene sequence: CDR1 SGHAT, CDR2 FQNNGV. The CDR3 runs 13 residues. This CDR3 reads CASSLVMREKLFF. CDR3 nucleotide sequence: TGTGCCAGCAGCTTAGTCATGCGTGAAAAACTGTTTTTT.

This clone occurred a few times. The chain carries TRBV7-8 and TRBJ1-2; D is possibly TRBD1 (6 bases). Germline CDR1 reads SGHVS; CDR2 reads FQNEAQ. CDR3 length: 14 residues. Trimming took 5 bases from V and 4 from J, leaving 14 bases between them. Written as DNA, the CDR3 is TGTGCCAGCAGCCCAGGGGCAGGGGTCTATGGCTACACCTTC. It translates to CASSPGAGVYGYTF.

The chain recombines TRBV4-1 with TRBJ2-3, with a possible D match to TRBD1 (5 bases). Germline V gives CDR1 MGHRA, CDR2 YSYEKL. The CDR3 length is 16 residues. V gave up 4 bases and J gave up 4 bases, with 18 bases separating them. CDR3 DNA: TGCGCCAGCAGCCCCCATCTGGGGCTAGACGCAGATACGCAGTATTTT. It encodes CASSPHLGLDADTQYF.

This clone was observed a single time. This chain joins TRBV27 and TRBJ2-7; a possible D gene is TRBD2 (6 bases). The germline V and J ends were trimmed by 2 bases and 3 bases, with 11 bases remaining between them. Germline V gene lookup returns CDR1 MNHEY and CDR2 SMNVEV (reference sequence). The length of the CDR3 is 14 residues. CDR3 DNA: TGTGCCAGCAGTTTAACGCAGGGAGGCTACGAGCAGTACTTC. Protein: CASSLTQGGYEQYF.